This record concerns one T cell receptor (beta chain) sequence. This entry comes from a study of blood T cell repertoires in COVID-19. Across the whole study: The analysed material was cDNA or gDNA that came from T cells, B-cell-depleted T cells, or PBMCs.

In the original analysis: The assay estimated nucleated cells by amplifying reference gene primers. Libraries were prepared by immunoSEQ multiplex PCR; TCRdb keeps only in-frame clonotypes and omits some of them. V, J and clone size were drawn from that table, and D and trimming were deduced from the DNA. The data contain over 80,000 clones, less than 85% of them singletons. This CDR3 spans 11 amino acids. Trimming took off 4 bases at V and 7 bases at J, with 5 bases between the two ends. Germline CDR1 reads MNHNY; CDR2 reads SVGAGI (reference sequence). The chain is built from TRBV6-6 and TRBJ2-1, with no clear D. Sequencing was carried out using peripheral blood. The clonotype comes from a woman aged 80 or over with active or convalescent COVID-19. The CDR3 protein is CASSLSNEQFF. The CDR3 bases are TGTGCCAGCAGTTTATCTAATGAGCAGTTCTTC.